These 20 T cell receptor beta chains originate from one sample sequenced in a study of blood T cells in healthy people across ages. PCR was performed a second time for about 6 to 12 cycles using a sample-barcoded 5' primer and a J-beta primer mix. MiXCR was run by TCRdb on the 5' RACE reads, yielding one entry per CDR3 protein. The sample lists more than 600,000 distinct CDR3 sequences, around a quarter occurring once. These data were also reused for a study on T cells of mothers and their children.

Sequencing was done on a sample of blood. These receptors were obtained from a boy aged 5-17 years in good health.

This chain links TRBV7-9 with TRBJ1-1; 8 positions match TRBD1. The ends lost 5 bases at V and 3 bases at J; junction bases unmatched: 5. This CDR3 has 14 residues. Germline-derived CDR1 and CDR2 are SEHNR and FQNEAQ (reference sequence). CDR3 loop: CASSTTGEDTEAFF. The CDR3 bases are TGTGCCAGCAGCACGACAGGGGAGGACACTGAAGCTTTCTTT.

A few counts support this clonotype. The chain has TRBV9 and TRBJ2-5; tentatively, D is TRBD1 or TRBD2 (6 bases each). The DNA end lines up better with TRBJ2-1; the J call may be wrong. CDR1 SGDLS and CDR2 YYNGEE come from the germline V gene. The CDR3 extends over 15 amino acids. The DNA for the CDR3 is TGTGCCAGCAGCGTAGGACTAGAGGGGGTGGATGAGCAGTTCTTC. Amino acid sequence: CASSVGLEGVDEQFF.

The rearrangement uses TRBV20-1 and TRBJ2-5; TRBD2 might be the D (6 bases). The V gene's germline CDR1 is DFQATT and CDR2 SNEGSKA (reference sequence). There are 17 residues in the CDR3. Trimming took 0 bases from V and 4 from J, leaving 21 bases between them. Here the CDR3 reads CSARDYGGRFGIETQYF. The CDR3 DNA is TGCAGTGCTAGAGATTATGGGGGGAGGTTTGGAATAGAGACCCAGTACTTC.

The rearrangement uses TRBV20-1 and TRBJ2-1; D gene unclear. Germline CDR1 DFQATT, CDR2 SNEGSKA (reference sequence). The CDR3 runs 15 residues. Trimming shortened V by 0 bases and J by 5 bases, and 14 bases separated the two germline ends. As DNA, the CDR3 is TGCAGTGCTAGAGATCCCACGGCTGGTAACAATGAGCAGTTCTTC. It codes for CSARDPTAGNNEQFF.

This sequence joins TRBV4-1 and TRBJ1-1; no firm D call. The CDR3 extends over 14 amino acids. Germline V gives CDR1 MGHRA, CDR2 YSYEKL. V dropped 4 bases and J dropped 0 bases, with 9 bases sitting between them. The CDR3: CASSPGRLNTEAFF. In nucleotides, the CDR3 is TGCGCCAGCAGCCCAGGACGGCTGAACACTGAAGCTTTCTTT.

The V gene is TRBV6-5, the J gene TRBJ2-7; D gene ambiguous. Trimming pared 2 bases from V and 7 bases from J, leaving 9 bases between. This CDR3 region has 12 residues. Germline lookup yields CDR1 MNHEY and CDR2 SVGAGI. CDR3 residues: CASSYGLGEQYF. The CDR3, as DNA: TGTGCCAGCAGTTACGGATTGGGGGAGCAGTACTTC.

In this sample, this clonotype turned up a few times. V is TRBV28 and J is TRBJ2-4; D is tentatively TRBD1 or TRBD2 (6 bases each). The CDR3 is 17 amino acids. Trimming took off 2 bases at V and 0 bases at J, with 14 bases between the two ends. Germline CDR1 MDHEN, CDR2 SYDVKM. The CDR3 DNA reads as TGTGCCAGCAGTTTAGCTTTCAGGGGACTAGCCAAAAACATTCAGTACTTC. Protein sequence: CASSLAFRGLAKNIQYF.

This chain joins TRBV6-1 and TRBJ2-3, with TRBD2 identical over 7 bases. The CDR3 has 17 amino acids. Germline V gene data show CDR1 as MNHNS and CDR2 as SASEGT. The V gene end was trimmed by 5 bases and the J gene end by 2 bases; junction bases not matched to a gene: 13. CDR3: CASSPGLSGRDTDTQYF. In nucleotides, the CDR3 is TGTGCCAGCAGTCCGGGTCTTAGCGGGCGAGACACAGATACGCAGTATTTT.

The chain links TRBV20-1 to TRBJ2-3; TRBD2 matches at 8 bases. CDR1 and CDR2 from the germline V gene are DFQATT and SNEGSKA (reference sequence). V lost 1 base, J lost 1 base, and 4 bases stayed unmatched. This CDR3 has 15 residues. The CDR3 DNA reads TGCAGTGCTAGAGGCCATAGCGGGGGCACAGATACGCAGTATTTT. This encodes CSARGHSGGTDTQYF.

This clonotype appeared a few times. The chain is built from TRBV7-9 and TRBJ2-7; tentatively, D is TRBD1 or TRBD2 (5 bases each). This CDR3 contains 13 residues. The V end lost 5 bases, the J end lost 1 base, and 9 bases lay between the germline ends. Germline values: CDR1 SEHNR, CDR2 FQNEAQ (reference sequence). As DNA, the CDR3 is TGTGCCAGCAGCACGGGGCCTTCCTACGAGCAGTACTTC. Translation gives CASSTGPSYEQYF. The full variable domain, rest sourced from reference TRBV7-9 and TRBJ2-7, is DTGVSQNPRHKITKRGQNVTFRCDPISEHNRLYWYRQTLGQGPEFLTYFQNEAQLEKSRLLSDRFSAERPKGSFSTLEIQRTEQGDSAMYLCASSTGPSYEQYFGPGTRLTVT.

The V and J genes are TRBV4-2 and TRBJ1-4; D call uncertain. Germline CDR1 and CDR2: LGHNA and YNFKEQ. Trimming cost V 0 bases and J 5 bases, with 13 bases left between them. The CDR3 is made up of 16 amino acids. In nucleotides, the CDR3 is TGTGCCAGCAGCCAAGATCGGTCCGGTCAGAATGAAAAACTGTTTTTT. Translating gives CASSQDRSGQNEKLFF.

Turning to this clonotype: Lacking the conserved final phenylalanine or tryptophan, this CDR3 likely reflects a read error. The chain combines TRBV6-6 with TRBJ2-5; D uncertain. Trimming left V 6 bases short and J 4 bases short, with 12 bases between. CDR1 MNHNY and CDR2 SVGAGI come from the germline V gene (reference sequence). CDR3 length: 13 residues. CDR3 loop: CASRKGVGETQYL. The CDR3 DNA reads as TGTGCCAGCAGGAAGGGTGTGGGAGAGACCCAGTACCTC.

The CDR3 reads CATSDLAGGPGNEQFF. CDR3 DNA: TGTGCCACCAGTGATCTAGCGGGGGGGCCCGGCAATGAGCAGTTCTTC. The chain couples TRBV24-1 to TRBJ2-1; 12 bases fit TRBD2. This CDR3 contains 16 residues. Per germline, CDR1 KGHDR and CDR2 SFDVKD. V lost 3 bases to trimming and J lost 6 bases; unmatched junction nucleotides: 5.

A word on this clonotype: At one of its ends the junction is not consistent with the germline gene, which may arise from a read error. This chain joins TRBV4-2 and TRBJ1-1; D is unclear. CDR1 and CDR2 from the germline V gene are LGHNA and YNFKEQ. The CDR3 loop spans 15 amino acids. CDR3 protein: CASSQDDPPNTEPFF. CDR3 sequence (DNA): TGTGCCAGCAGCCAAGATGACCCACCGAACACTGAACCTTTCTTT.

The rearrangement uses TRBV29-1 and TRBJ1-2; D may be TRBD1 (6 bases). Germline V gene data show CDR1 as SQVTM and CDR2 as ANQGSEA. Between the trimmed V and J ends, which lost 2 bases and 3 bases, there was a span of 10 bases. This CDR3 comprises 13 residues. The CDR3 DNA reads TGCAGCGTTGAAAGTGCAGGGGACTATGGCTACACCTTC. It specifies CSVESAGDYGYTF.

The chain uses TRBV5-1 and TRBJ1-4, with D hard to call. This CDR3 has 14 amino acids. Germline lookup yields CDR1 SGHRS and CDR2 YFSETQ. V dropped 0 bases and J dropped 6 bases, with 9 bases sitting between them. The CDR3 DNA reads TGCGCCAGCAGCTTGGAGGGCGGCGATGAAAAACTGTTTTTT. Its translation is CASSLEGGDEKLFF.

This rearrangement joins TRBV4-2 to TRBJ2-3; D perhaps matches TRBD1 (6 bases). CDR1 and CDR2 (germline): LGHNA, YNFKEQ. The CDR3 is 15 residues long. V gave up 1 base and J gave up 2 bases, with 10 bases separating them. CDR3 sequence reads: CASSQGGPPTDTQYF. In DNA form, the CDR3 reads TGTGCCAGCAGCCAAGGGGGGCCTCCCACAGATACGCAGTATTTT.

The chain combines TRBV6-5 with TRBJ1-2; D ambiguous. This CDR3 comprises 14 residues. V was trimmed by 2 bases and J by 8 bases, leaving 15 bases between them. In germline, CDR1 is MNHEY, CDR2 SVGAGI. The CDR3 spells CASSYVLGDGGYTF. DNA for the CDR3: TGTGCCAGCAGTTACGTTCTTGGGGATGGGGGCTACACCTTC.

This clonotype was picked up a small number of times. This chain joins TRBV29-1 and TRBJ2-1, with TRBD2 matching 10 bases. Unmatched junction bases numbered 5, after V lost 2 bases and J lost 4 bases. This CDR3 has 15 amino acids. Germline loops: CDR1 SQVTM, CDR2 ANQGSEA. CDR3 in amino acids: CSVEKGLAPYNEQFF. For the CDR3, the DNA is TGCAGCGTTGAAAAGGGACTAGCGCCATACAATGAGCAGTTCTTC.

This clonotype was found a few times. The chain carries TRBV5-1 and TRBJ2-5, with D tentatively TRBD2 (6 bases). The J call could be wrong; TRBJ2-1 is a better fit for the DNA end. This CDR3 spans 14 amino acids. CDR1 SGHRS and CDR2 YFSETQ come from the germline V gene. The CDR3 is CASSRARGSYEQFF. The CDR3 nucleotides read TGCGCCAGCAGCCGGGCCCGGGGGTCTTATGAGCAGTTCTTC.